One sample yielded the 20 T cell receptor beta chains listed below, sequenced in a study of cytomegalovirus exposure and HLA in healthy donors. PCR primers comprised 60 Vbeta and 13 Jbeta primers. The protocol was immunoSEQ multiplex PCR, while the TCRdb copy is restricted to in-frame clones and leaves out a portion. This sample carries 150,000 to 200,000 clones, over 65% of them seen once, and the ten largest clones take about 3.4%. Sample: PBMCs. These receptors were obtained from a man aged 35 to 55 in good health and CMV-seropositive.

The rearrangement links TRBV14 to TRBJ1-2, with unresolved D. The CDR3 covers 14 residues. The germline gives CDR1 SGHDN, CDR2 FVKESK. V gave up 2 bases and J gave up 0 bases, with 7 bases separating them. CDR3 in DNA: TGTGCCAGCAGCCAACCCCCCTCTAACTATGGCTACACCTTC. Its protein product is CASSQPPSNYGYTF.

The genes are TRBV5-6 and TRBJ2-7; D remains ambiguous. In germline, CDR1 is SGHDT, CDR2 YYEEEE. Deletions cut 0 bases from V and 3 bases from J, with 4 bases between. The length of the CDR3 is 12 residues. CDR3 amino acids: CASSLARYEQYF. CDR3 nucleotide sequence: TGTGCCAGCAGCTTGGCCCGCTACGAGCAGTACTTC.

This clone was picked up one time. The chain carries TRBV4-1 and TRBJ2-5; 14 bases align to TRBD2. The end of the DNA fits TRBJ2-7 better, so the J call may be wrong. Germline V gene data show CDR1 as MGHRA and CDR2 as YSYEKL. This CDR3 spans 14 amino acids. The CDR3 region is CASSRTSGGYEQYF. The CDR3, as DNA: TGCGCCAGCAGCCGGACTAGCGGGGGGTACGAGCAGTACTTC.

The gene calls are TRBV7-8 and TRBJ1-5; D is perhaps TRBD1 (5 bases). V dropped 3 bases and J dropped 7 bases, with 19 bases sitting between them. Germline CDR1 and CDR2: SGHVS and FQNEAQ. The CDR3 consists of 16 residues. The CDR3 bases are TGTGCCAGCAGCTTTTCTGTCGAACAGGCGGGACAGCCCCAGCATTTT. This gives the protein CASSFSVEQAGQPQHF.

V and J are TRBV9 and TRBJ2-2; 10 nucleotides agree with TRBD2. CDR3 length: 15 amino acids. The trim removed 5 bases at V and 5 bases at J, leaving 6 bases unmatched. CDR1 is SGDLS and CDR2 is YYNGEE in the germline V gene. This CDR3 reads CASSLAGEWTGELFF. CDR3 coding DNA: TGTGCCAGCAGTCTAGCGGGAGAATGGACCGGGGAGCTGTTTTTT.

J is TRBJ2-1 and V is TRBV7-2, with TRBD2 matching 9 bases. The V segment lost 5 bases and the J segment 10 bases; nucleotides outside the gene matches: 12. CDR3 length equals 15 residues. Germline CDR1 SGHTA, CDR2 FQGNSA. CDR3 protein: CASSPHGLAQREQFF. Written as DNA, the CDR3 is TGTGCCAGCAGCCCACATGGACTAGCGCAGAGGGAGCAGTTCTTC. Together with reference TRBV7-2 and TRBJ2-1, the CDR3 gives the full variable domain: GAGVSQSPSNKVTEKGKDVELRCDPISGHTALYWYRQSLGQGLEFLIYFQGNSAPDKSGLPSDRFSAERTGGSVSTLTIQRTQQEDSAVYLCASSPHGLAQREQFFGPGTRLTVL.

As to this clone: The same CDR3 arises from other DNA sequences in this sample as well. The gene calls are TRBV19 and TRBJ2-3; 10 bases fit TRBD2. CDR3 length equals 16 residues. With V trimmed by 3 bases and J by 0 bases, 3 bases remained unmatched. Germline CDR1 LNHDA, CDR2 SQIVND (reference sequence). Here the CDR3 DNA reads TGTGCCAGTAGTATTGGACTAGCGGCTAGCACAGATACGCAGTATTTT. Protein product: CASSIGLAASTDTQYF.

The rearrangement links TRBV29-1 to TRBJ2-3; TRBD2 might be the D (5 bases). Trimming removed 3 bases from V and 4 bases from J, with 14 bases in between. This CDR3 contains 14 residues. Germline values: CDR1 SQVTM, CDR2 ANQGSEA. Here the CDR3 reads CSVEGPGSPDTQYF. The CDR3, as DNA: TGCAGCGTTGAGGGCCCGGGGAGCCCAGATACGCAGTATTTT.

The J gene is TRBJ2-5, the V gene TRBV15; tentatively, D is TRBD1 (6 bases). V lost 1 base and J 0 bases, leaving 12 bases between the germline ends. CDR3 size: 16 residues. Germline lookup yields CDR1 LNHNV and CDR2 YYDKDF (reference sequence). CDR3 in amino acids: CATSRGTEGDQETQYF. In nucleotides, the CDR3 is TGTGCCACCAGCAGAGGGACAGAGGGAGACCAAGAGACCCAGTACTTC.

The rearrangement joins TRBV25-1 to TRBJ1-3, with D possibly matching TRBD1 (6 bases). Germline CDR1 and CDR2: MGHDK and SYGVNS. V was clipped by 4 bases and J by 0 bases, with 19 bases between them. The CDR3 totals 18 residues. For the CDR3, the DNA is TGTGCCAGCAGTGGGAGAGGGGGGGTTATTCTCTCTGGAAACACCATATATTTT. Translating gives CASSGRGGVILSGNTIYF. The whole variable domain, remainder taken from reference TRBV25-1 and TRBJ1-3, is EADIYQTPRYLVIGTGKKITLECSQTMGHDKMYWYQQDPGMELHLIHYSYGVNSTEKGDLSSESTVSRIRTEHFPLTLESARPSHTSQYLCASSGRGGVILSGNTIYFGEGSWLTVV.

The gene calls are TRBV5-6 and TRBJ1-5; TRBD1 is a possible D gene (5 bases). Trimming cost V 0 bases and J 11 bases, with 15 bases left between them. The CDR3 runs to 14 residues. The germline CDR1 and CDR2 sequences are SGHDT and YYEEEE. CDR3: CASSLGPGWGAQHF. The CDR3 bases are TGTGCCAGCAGCTTGGGTCCAGGGTGGGGGGCCCAGCATTTT.

The rearrangement joins TRBV19 to TRBJ1-2, with 8 positions matching TRBD1. The V gene's germline CDR1 is LNHDA and CDR2 SQIVND (reference sequence). The trim removed 1 base at V and 4 bases at J, leaving 5 bases unmatched. The CDR3 length is 15 residues. CDR3 loop: CASSIGTGRFYGYTF. The CDR3 region has the DNA TGTGCCAGTAGTATAGGGACAGGGAGATTCTATGGCTACACCTTC.

The J gene is TRBJ2-7, the V gene TRBV5-4; 11 bases are shared with TRBD2. V lost 4 bases, J lost 6 bases, and 12 bases stayed unmatched. CDR3 size: 16 residues. CDR1 SGHNT and CDR2 YYREEE come from the germline V gene (reference sequence). CDR3 sequence (DNA): TGTGCCAGCAGCGGGGGAGGGCTAGCGGGAGGTGGCGAGCAGTACTTC. It translates to CASSGGGLAGGGEQYF.

The V gene is TRBV7-9, the J gene TRBJ2-1; the match to TRBD1 covers 9 bases. CDR1 and CDR2 (germline): SEHNR, FQNEAQ (reference sequence). The CDR3 is made up of 15 amino acids. The ends lost 5 bases at V and 6 bases at J; junction bases unmatched: 8. Here the CDR3 reads CASSPRDREGNEQFF. CDR3 in DNA: TGTGCCAGCAGCCCCCGGGACAGGGAAGGCAATGAGCAGTTCTTC.

The chain joins TRBV4-2 to TRBJ1-6; D is perhaps TRBD1 (6 bases). V lost 0 bases to trimming and J lost 9 bases, with 21 bases between them. The CDR3 is 18 residues long. CDR1 and CDR2 (germline): LGHNA, YNFKEQ. CDR3 sequence reads: CASSQEVGGGTRGSPLHF. CDR3 sequence (DNA): TGTGCCAGCAGCCAAGAAGTAGGGGGTGGAACACGCGGTTCACCCCTCCACTTT.

V and J are TRBV5-1 and TRBJ2-7, with 9 bases matching TRBD1. J lost 6 bases, V lost 0 bases, and 10 bases had no gene match. The CDR3 runs 16 residues. Germline V gene lookup returns CDR1 SGHRS and CDR2 YFSETQ. The CDR3 bases are TGCGCCAGCAGCTTGGTTACAGGGGGCGCAAGATCCGAGCAGTACTTC. Translated, it gives CASSLVTGGARSEQYF.

V gene TRBV7-7 combines with J gene TRBJ2-7; 12 bases fit TRBD1. Germline V gene lookup returns CDR1 SSHAT and CDR2 FNYEAQ (reference sequence). Germline trimming cut 1 base from V and 3 bases from J; bases unmatched to any gene: 1. The CDR3 totals 15 residues. The CDR3 sequence: CASSLGDRGHYEQYF. The CDR3 coding sequence is TGTGCCAGCAGCTTAGGGGACAGGGGGCACTACGAGCAGTACTTC.

J is TRBJ1-4 and V is TRBV6-1, with D possibly matching TRBD1 (6 bases). The V end lost 10 bases, the J end lost 7 bases, and 19 bases lay between the germline ends. Germline V CDR1 and CDR2: MNHNS, SASEGT. The CDR3 is 14 amino acids. The CDR3 protein is CAIRSGESGEKLFF. The CDR3 nucleotides read TGTGCCATCAGATCAGGGGAGTCGGGTGAAAAACTGTTTTTT.

The chain has TRBV6-6 and TRBJ2-7; no clear D gene. Trimming removed 2 bases from V and 8 bases from J, with 7 bases in between. The germline V gene has CDR1 MNHNY and CDR2 SVGAGI (reference sequence). The CDR3 is made up of 11 amino acids. CDR3 bases: TGTGCCAGCAGTTACGATGACAAGCAGTACTTC. Encoded protein: CASSYDDKQYF.

J is TRBJ1-4 and V is TRBV19; TRBD1 is a possible D gene (5 bases). The CDR3 is 14 amino acids. Trimming removed 10 bases from V and 7 bases from J, with 19 bases in between. Germline V gives CDR1 LNHDA, CDR2 SQIVND (reference sequence). CDR3 protein: CATHPRGVGEKLFF. CDR3 nucleotides: TGTGCCACCCACCCCCGGGGGGTTGGTGAAAAACTGTTTTTT.